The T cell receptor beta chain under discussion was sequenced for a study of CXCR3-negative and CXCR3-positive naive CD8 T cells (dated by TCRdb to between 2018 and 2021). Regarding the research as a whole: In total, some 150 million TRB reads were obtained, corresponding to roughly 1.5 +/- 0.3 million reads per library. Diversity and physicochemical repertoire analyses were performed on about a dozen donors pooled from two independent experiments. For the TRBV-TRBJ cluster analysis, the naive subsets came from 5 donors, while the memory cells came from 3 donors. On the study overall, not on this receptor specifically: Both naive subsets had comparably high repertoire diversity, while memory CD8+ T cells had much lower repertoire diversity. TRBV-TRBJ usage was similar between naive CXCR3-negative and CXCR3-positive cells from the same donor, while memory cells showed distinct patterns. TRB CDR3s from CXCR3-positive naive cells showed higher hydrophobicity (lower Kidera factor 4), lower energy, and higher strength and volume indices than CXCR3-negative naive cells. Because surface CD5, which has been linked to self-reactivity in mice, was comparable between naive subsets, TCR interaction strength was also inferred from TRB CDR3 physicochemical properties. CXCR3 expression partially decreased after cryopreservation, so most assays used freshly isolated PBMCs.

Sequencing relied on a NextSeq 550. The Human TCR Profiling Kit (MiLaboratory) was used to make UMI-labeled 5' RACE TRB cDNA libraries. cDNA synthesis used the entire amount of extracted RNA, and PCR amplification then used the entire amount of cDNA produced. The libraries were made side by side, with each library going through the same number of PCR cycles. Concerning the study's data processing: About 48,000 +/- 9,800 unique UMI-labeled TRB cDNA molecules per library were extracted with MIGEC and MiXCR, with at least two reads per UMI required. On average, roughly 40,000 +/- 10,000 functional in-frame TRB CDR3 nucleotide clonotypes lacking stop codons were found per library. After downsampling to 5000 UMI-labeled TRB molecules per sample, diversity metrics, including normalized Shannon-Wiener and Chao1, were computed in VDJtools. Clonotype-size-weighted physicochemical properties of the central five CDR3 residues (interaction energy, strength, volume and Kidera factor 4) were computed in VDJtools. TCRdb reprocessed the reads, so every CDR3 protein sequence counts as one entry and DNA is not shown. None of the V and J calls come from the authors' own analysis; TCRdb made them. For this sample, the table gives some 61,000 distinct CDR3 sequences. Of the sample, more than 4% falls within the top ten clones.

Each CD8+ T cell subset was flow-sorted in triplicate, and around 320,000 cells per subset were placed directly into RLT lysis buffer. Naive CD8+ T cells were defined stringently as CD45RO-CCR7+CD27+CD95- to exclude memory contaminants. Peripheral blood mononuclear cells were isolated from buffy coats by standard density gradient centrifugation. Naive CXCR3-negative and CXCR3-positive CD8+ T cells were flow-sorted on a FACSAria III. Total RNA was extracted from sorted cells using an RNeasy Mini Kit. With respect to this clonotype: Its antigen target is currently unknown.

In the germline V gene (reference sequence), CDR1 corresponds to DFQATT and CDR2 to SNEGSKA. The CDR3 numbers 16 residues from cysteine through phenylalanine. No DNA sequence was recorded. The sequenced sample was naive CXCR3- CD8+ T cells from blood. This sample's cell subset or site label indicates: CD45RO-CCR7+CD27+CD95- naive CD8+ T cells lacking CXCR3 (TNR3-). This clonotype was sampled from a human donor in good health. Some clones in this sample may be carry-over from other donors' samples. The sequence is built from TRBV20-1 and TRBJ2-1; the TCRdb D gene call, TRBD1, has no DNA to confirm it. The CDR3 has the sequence CSARGNRDLSYNEQFF.